A single sample gave rise to the 9 T cell receptor beta chains below, sequenced in a study of shared T cell receptors in the human thymus. Repertoires were generated with immunoSEQ multiplex PCR, while TCRdb's copy carries only in-frame clones and drops some. Altogether some 660,000 clones are present, roughly 86% being singletons, with the ten largest covering 0.0094%. In addition, the sample was reused for a study of human thymus T cells.

The sequenced material came from thymocytes. These receptors were obtained from a boy under two years old with a congenital heart defect.

V is TRBV15 and J is TRBJ1-1; TRBD1 agrees at 7 bases. The CDR3 consists of 14 residues. Trimming cost V 5 bases and J 7 bases; bases outside gene matches: 10. Per germline, CDR1 LNHNV and CDR2 YYDKDF (reference sequence). The DNA of the CDR3 is TGTGCCACCAGCCTCTTGACGGGACAGATTGAAGCTTTCTTT. It translates to CATSLLTGQIEAFF.

Concerning this clone: Sequence at one end of the junction differs from germline and may be a read error. V gene TRBV11-3 combines with J gene TRBJ2-7; a possible D gene is TRBD1 (5 bases). The germline gives CDR1 SGHNT, CDR2 YENEEA. CDR3 length equals 17 residues. CDR3 DNA sequence: TGTGCCAGCAGCTTAGGGCCCCAGGGAAAAGGATCCTCCGAGCAGTACTTC. Encoded protein: CASSLGPQGKGSSEQYF.

The chain has TRBV6-1 and TRBJ2-7; perhaps TRBD2 as D (6 bases). Germline loops: CDR1 MNHNS, CDR2 SASEGT. CDR3 length equals 14 residues. V dropped 5 bases and J dropped 5 bases, with 16 bases sitting between them. CDR3 amino acids: CASSWGGGGDEQYF. The DNA of the CDR3 is TGTGCCAGCAGTTGGGGTGGTGGCGGGGACGAGCAGTACTTC.

The rearrangement joins TRBV5-1 to TRBJ2-1; a weak D match, TRBD1 (6 bases). The V gene lost 0 bases and the J gene lost 2 bases, with 6 bases spanning the gap. Germline V gene sequence: CDR1 SGHRS, CDR2 YFSETQ. This CDR3 has 14 residues. The CDR3 sequence is CASSLGTAYNEQFF. The CDR3 coding sequence is TGCGCCAGCAGCTTGGGGACAGCCTACAATGAGCAGTTCTTC.

The chain couples TRBV5-1 to TRBJ1-4, with TRBD1 as a possible D gene (5 bases). Looked up from germline, CDR1 is SGHRS and CDR2 is YFSETQ. This CDR3 contains 16 residues. V lost 4 bases and J lost 3, with 16 bases in between. The CDR3 protein is CASSVAPGYPNEKLFF. In DNA form, the CDR3 reads TGCGCCAGCAGCGTGGCACCAGGGTATCCTAATGAAAAACTGTTTTTT. The entire variable domain, with the rest obtained from reference TRBV5-1 and TRBJ1-4, is as follows: KAGVTQTPRYLIKTRGQQVTLSCSPISGHRSVSWYQQTPGQGLQFLFEYFSETQRNKGNFPGRFSGRQFSNSRSEMNVSTLELGDSALYLCASSVAPGYPNEKLFFGSGTQLSVL.

The gene calls are TRBV30 and TRBJ2-5, with 7 bases fitting TRBD2. The CDR3 extends over 20 amino acids. CDR1 and CDR2 (germline): GTSNPN, SVGIG (reference sequence). Trimming took 0 bases from V and 5 from J; bases not matched to a gene: 24. The CDR3 is CAWSVGTIYKRKNFRETQYF. CDR3 bases: TGTGCCTGGAGTGTTGGGACTATATACAAGCGGAAGAACTTCAGGGAGACCCAGTACTTC.

The chain links TRBV6-1 to TRBJ2-7; 7 bases align to TRBD1. The CDR3 loop spans 11 amino acids. CDR1 is MNHNS, CDR2 SASEGT, per germline. Trimming took 7 bases from V and 5 from J; bases not matched to a gene: 2. CDR3 nucleotides: TGTGCCAGCACCGACAGGGACGAGCAGTACTTC. Its translation: CASTDRDEQYF.

A remark on this clone: The sample holds other DNA sequences that translate to the same CDR3. The chain employs TRBV5-4 and TRBJ1-6, with a weak D call TRBD1 (6 bases). The CDR3 has 20 amino acids. V lost 2 bases, J lost 0 bases, and 21 bases lay in between. Germline V CDR1 and CDR2: SGHNT, YYREEE (reference sequence). CDR3 bases: TGTGCCAGCAGCTTAGGTAGACAGGACATCCCTAGCTCCTATAATTCACCCCTCCACTTT. This gives the protein CASSLGRQDIPSSYNSPLHF.

The DNA of the CDR3 is TGTGCCAGCAGTGTGGGACACCCCAATCAGCCCCAGCATTTT. It is translated as CASSVGHPNQPQHF. The J gene is TRBJ1-5, the V gene TRBV6-6; TRBD1 might be the D (6 bases). Germline CDR1 and CDR2: MNHNY and SVGAGI (reference sequence). V was clipped by 5 bases and J by 3 bases, with 11 bases between them. This CDR3 has 14 amino acids.